The T cell receptor (beta chain) described here comes from a study of identical twins (dated by TCRdb to about 2016). General notes on the study: TCR alpha and beta repertoires from monozygotic twins, unrelated adults of various ages and cord blood were deep-sequenced to test whether fetal clonotypes persist. To rule out contamination, replicate twin experiments were performed at different times with different library preparation protocols.

The method was 5' RACE. Sequenced on an Illumina HiSeq 2000. Template switching introduced a universal primer binding site; the final cDNA contained a unique molecular identifier, enabling accurate counting of TCR cDNA molecules. First-strand cDNA for TCR alpha and beta chains was synthesized from specific primers in the conserved constant-segment region. To control for contamination, every cDNA library carried two barcodes: a SMART-Mk sample barcode plus Illumina barcodes. TruSeq adapter sequences along with Illumina sample barcodes were introduced in two successive PCR steps. The Illumina HiSeq platform was used with custom primers to sequence TCR alpha and beta cDNA libraries. Per the original workflow: Raw reads were processed with MiGEC to extract unique molecular identifiers, and MiXCR was used to determine CDR3 positions. For each individual, recombination models were inferred using an EM algorithm with the repgenHMM and IGoR tools. The tcR package in R was used for shared clonotype analysis, with sharing normalized by the product of cloneset sizes. Out-of-frame nonproductive sequences were analyzed to study raw recombination free of thymic and clonal selection effects. Clones were called with MiXCR by TCRdb after fastp trimmed the public reads at Q25, and only in-frame beta chains were retained. Identical CDR3 proteins give one entry, which carries the most common genes and DNA. The V and J calls and clone size come from TCRdb's table, not from the authors' own analysis. The sample includes about 1.7 million distinct CDR3 sequences, with less than 40% observed a single time. Clones ranked in the top ten supply over 0.25% of the sample.

All donors were healthy Caucasians. What the study reported, not specific to this receptor: Compared with coincidental sharing between unrelated individuals, out-of-frame TCR alpha sequences shared between twins had an excess of sequences with low generation probability. Abundant cord blood beta clonotypes had fewer insertions, young adult naive repertoires showed a similar but weaker trend, and memory repertoires showed no such trend. Excess twin sharing in beta out-of-frame sequences was weaker because fewer shared sequences lowered the signal-to-noise ratio. Conclusions relied on cross-sectional statistical analysis, since the same donors could not be followed over many years. In monozygotic twins, recombination models systematically underestimated out-of-frame TCR alpha sharing, but the models matched the sharing seen between unrelated individuals. Zero-insertion analyses could be partly confounded by invariant T cells such as MAIT and iNKT, although diverse VJ usage argued against such confounding for most clonotypes.

To note about this clonotype: Its specific antigen is unknown. No clone much larger than this one lies a single base away; base qualities are absent.

The CDR3 sequence holds 13 residues, the cysteine and phenylalanine included. Only the CDR3 part of the read is kept: 39 bases, read in frame from the first base. Reading the germline V gene (reference sequence) gives CDR1 DFQATT and CDR2 SNEGSKA. V drops 0 bases and J drops 8 bases, leaving 13 bases in between. This sequence originates from a newborn girl in good health. The chain employs TRBV20-1 and TRBJ1-1, with TRBD1 perhaps the D gene, on 5 matching bases. Sequencing used cord blood. The CDR3 protein sequence reads: CSARDGGRREAFF. The DNA sequence is given as TGCAGTGCTAGAGATGGGGGGAGGAGGGAAGCTTTCTTT.